This T cell receptor beta chain was obtained from a study of naive and memory T cell subsets. V lost 0 bases, J lost 1 base, and 4 bases stayed unmatched. The CDR3 is 16 amino acids. The germline gives CDR1 DFQATT, CDR2 SNEGSKA (reference sequence). This clonotype was seen many times. Its target is not known. CD45RA-CD27- cells were effector memory; CD45RA+CD27- cells were EMRA. Both TRBC1 and TRBC2 were covered by a beta constant-region primer of two equimolar oligonucleotides. Ligated cDNA was amplified by four rounds of PCR with nested alpha and beta constant-region primers and SP2. A 12-nucleotide UMI and the SP2 primer were added to the cDNA 3' end by oligonucleotide ligation. TCRdb recomputed calls from the UMI-ligation and nested PCR reads with MiXCR, one row per CDR3 protein. Of 30,000 to 40,000 distinct CDR3 sequences listed, around a sixth were seen once; the top ten hold 3% to 3.5%. Study results and limitations: There was no ground truth to check naive and memory subset results. In naive cells, over 95% of TCR sequences were seen only once.

The chain is built from TRBV20-1 and TRBJ2-3; 10 bases line up with TRBD2. The sequenced sample consisted of effector memory CD4+ T cells from blood. Subset described: effector memory, CD45RA- CD27-. This receptor was taken from a human donor in good health. CDR3 sequence: CSARDPLAGRTDTQYF. CDR3 bases: TGCAGTGCTAGAGACCCACTAGCGGGACGCACAGATACGCAGTATTTT.